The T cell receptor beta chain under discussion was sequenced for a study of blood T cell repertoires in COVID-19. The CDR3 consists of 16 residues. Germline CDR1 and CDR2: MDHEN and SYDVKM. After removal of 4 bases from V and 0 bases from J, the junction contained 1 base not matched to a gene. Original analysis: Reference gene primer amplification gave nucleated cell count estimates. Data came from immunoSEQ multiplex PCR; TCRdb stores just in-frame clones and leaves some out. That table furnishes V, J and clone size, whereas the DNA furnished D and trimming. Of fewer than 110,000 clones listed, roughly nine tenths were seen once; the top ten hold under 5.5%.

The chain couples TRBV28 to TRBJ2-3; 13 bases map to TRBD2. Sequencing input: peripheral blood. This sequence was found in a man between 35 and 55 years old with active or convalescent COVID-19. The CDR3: CASSSGLAGSTDTQYF. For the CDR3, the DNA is TGTGCCAGCAGTTCGGGACTAGCGGGAAGCACAGATACGCAGTATTTT.